These 2 T cell receptor beta chains were all obtained from the same sample, sequenced in a study of T cell responses to AZD1222 COVID-19 vaccine. The assay was immunoSEQ multiplex PCR, and TCRdb's table has in-frame clones only and misses some. The repertoire consists of around 72,000 clones, with around 87% occurring once and the leading ten covering approximately 25%. Material: peripheral blood, obtained on day 0 of AZD1222 vaccination. Receptors originate from an adult in good health.

The chain has TRBV9 and TRBJ1-1; D is unresolved. The CDR3 has 13 amino acids. Germline CDR1 and CDR2: SGDLS and YYNGEE. V lost 4 bases and J 2 bases, leaving 9 bases between the germline ends. The chain's CDR3 is CASSSHLNTEAFF. In DNA, the CDR3 is TGTGCCAGCAGCTCCCACTTAAACACTGAAGCTTTCTTT.

In its sample, this clone was seen once. This rearrangement joins TRBV3-1 (or the pseudogene TRBV3-2) to TRBJ1-4, with no clear D. V shed 4 bases and J shed 8 bases, with 14 bases lying between them. The CDR3 is 14 amino acids. Germline V gives CDR1 LGHDT, CDR2 YNNKEL (reference sequence). The CDR3 sequence: CASSLNDVREKLFF. The CDR3 nucleotides read TGTGCCAGCAGCCTGAATGACGTGAGGGAAAAACTGTTTTTT.